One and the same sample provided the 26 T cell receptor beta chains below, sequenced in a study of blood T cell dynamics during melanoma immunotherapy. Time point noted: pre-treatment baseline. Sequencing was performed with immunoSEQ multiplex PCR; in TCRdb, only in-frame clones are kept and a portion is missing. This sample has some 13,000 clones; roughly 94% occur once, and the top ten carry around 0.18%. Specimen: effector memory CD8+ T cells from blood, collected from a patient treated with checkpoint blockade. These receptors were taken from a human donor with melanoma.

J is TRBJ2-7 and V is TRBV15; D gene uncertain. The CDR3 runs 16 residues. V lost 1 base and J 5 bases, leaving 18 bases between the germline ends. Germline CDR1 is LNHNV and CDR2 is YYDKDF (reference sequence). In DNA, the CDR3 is TGTGCCACCAGCAGAGTAGGGCAGGCCCTCGGCCACGAGCAGTACTTC. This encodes CATSRVGQALGHEQYF.

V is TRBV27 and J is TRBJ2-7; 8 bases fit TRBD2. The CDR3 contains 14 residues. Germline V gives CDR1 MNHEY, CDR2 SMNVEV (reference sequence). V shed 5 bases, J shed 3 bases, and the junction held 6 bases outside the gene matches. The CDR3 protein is CASSQGTSGYEQYF. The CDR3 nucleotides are TGTGCCAGCAGTCAGGGAACTAGCGGCTACGAGCAGTACTTC.

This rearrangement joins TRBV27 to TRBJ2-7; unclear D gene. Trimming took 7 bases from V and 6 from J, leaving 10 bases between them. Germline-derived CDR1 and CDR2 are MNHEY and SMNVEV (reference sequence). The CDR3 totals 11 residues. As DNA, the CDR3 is TGTGCCAGCAAGGACGATCGCGAGCAGTACTTC. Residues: CASKDDREQYF.

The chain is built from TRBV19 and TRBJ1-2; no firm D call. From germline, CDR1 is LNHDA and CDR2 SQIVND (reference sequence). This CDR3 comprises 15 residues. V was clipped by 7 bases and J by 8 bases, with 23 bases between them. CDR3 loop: CASKSTFWQSRGYTF. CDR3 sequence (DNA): TGTGCCAGTAAGTCAACCTTTTGGCAATCGAGAGGCTACACCTTC.

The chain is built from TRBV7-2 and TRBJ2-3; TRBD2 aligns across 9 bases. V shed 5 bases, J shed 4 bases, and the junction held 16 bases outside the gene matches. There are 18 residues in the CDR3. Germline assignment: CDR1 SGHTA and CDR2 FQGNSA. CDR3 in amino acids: CASSPVVAGESWSDTQYF. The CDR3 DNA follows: TGTGCCAGCAGCCCAGTGGTAGCGGGAGAGAGTTGGTCAGATACGCAGTATTTT.

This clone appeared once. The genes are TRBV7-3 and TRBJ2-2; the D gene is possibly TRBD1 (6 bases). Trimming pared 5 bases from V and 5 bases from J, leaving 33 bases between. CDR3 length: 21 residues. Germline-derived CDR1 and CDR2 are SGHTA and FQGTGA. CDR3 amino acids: CASSPISSPRNPGDGTGELFF. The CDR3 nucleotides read TGTGCCAGCAGCCCCATTTCTTCCCCCCGAAATCCAGGGGACGGAACCGGGGAGCTGTTTTTT.

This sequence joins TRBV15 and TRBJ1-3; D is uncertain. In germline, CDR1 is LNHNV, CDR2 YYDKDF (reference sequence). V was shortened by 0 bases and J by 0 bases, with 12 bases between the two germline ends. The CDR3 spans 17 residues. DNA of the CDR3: TGTGCCACCAGCAGAGATTGGAGTGAAGCCTCTGGAAACACCATATATTTT. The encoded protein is CATSRDWSEASGNTIYF. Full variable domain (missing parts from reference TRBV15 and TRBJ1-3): DAMVIQNPRYQVTQFGKPVTLSCSQTLNHNVMYWYQQKSSQAPKLLFHYYDKDFNNEADTPDNFQSRRPNTSFCFLDIRSPGLGDTAMYLCATSRDWSEASGNTIYFGEGSWLTVV.

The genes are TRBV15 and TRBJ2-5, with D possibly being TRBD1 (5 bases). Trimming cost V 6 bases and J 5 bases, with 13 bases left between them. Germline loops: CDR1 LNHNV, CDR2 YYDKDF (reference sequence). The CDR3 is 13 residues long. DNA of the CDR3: TGTGCCACCAGGCAAGGGGTTTGGGAGACCCAGTACTTC. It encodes CATRQGVWETQYF.

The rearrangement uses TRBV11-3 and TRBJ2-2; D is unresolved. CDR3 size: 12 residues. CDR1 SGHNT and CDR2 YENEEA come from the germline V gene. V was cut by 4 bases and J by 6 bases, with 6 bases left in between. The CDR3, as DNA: TGTGCCAGCAGCTCTTCGTCCGGGGAGCTGTTTTTT. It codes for CASSSSSGELFF.

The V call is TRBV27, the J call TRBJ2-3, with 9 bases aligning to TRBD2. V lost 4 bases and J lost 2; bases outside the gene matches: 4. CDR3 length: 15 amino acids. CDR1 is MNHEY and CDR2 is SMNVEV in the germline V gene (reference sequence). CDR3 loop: CASSSLAGVTDTQYF. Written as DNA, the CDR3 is TGTGCCAGCAGTTCGTTAGCGGGAGTCACAGATACGCAGTATTTT.

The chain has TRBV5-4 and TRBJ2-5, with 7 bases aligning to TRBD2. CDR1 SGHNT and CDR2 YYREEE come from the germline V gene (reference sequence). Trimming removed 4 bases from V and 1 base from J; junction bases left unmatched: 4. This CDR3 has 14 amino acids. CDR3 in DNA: TGTGCCAGCAGCCCGACTAGCCGCCAAGAGACCCAGTACTTC. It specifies CASSPTSRQETQYF. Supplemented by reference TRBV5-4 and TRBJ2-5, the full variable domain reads ETGVTQSPTHLIKTRGQQVTLRCSSQSGHNTVSWYQQALGQGPQFIFQYYREEENGRGNFPPRFSGLQFPNYSSELNVNALELDDSALYLCASSPTSRQETQYFGPGTRLLVL.

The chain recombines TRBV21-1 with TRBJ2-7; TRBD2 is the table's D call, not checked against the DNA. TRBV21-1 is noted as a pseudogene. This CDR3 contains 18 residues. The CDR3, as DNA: TGTGCCAGCAGCAAACCGTTCCAAGGAGGGGAGAGCTCCTACGAGCAGTACTTC. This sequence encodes CASSKPFQGGESSYEQYF.

The CDR3 DNA reads as TGTGCCTGGAGTGTACTAGGACCCTTAGACGAGCAGTACTTC. This sequence encodes CAWSVLGPLDEQYF. The gene calls are TRBV30 and TRBJ2-7; D perhaps matches TRBD2 (5 bases). V lost 0 bases and J 5 bases, leaving 14 bases between the germline ends. Looked up from germline, CDR1 is GTSNPN and CDR2 is SVGIG (reference sequence). The CDR3 runs 14 residues.

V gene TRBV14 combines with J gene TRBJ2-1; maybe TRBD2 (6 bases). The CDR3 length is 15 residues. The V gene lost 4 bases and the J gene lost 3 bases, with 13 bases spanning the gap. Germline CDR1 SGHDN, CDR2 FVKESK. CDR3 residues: CASSPAGSLYNEQFF. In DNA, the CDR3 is TGTGCCAGCAGCCCCGCGGGGTCTCTCTACAATGAGCAGTTCTTC.

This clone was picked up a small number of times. DNA for the CDR3: TGTGCCAGCAGTGAGATACAGGGAGATTATGCTAACTATGGCTACACCTTC. Translating it yields CASSEIQGDYANYGYTF. This chain links TRBV2 with TRBJ1-2, with D possibly TRBD1 on 6 matching bases. In germline, CDR1 is SNHLY, CDR2 FYNNEI. The CDR3 totals 17 residues. Trimming stripped 3 bases from V and 0 bases from J, with 17 bases between.

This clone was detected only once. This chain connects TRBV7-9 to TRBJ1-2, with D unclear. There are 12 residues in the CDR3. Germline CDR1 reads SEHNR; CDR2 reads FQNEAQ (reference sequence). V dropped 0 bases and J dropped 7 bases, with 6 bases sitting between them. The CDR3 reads CASSLAGAGYTF. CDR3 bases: TGTGCCAGCAGCTTAGCTGGAGCTGGCTACACCTTC.

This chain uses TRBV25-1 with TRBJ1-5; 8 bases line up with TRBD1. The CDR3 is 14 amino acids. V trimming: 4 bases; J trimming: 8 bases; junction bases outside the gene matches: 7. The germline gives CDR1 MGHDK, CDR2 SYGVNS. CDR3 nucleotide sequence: TGTGCCAGCAGTGGTGCAGGGGGCTATGAGCCCCAGCATTTT. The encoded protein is CASSGAGGYEPQHF.

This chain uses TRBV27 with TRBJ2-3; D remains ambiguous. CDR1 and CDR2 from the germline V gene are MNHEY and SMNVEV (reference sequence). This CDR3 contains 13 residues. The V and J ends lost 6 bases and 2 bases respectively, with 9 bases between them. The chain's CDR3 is CASRGPFTDTQYF. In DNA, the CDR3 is TGTGCCAGCAGGGGTCCCTTCACAGATACGCAGTATTTT.

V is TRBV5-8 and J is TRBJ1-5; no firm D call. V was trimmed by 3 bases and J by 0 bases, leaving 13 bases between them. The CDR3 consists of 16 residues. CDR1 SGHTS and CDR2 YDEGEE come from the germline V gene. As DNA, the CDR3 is TGTGCCAGCAGCTCGATCCAGCATTATAGCAATCAGCCCCAGCATTTT. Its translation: CASSSIQHYSNQPQHF.

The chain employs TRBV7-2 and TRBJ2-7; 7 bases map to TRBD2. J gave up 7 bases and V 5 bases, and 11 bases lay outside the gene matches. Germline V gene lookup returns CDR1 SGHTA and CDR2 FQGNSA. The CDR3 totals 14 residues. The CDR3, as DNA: TGTGCCAGCAGCCAAACTAGGCTGGGAGGGGAGCAGTACTTC. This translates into CASSQTRLGGEQYF.

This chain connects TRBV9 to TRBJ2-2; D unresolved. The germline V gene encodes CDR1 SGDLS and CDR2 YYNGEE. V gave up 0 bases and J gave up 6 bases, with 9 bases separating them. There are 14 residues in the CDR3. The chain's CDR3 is CASSVERDAGELFF. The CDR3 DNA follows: TGTGCCAGCAGCGTAGAAAGGGATGCCGGGGAGCTGTTTTTT.

The CDR3 protein is CASSEYLAYRAQRGTDTQYF. The CDR3 DNA is TGTGCCAGCAGTGAATATCTTGCATACCGGGCCCAGCGGGGCACAGATACGCAGTATTTT. The chain uses TRBV6-1 and TRBJ2-3; D is perhaps TRBD2 (6 bases). V was trimmed by 2 bases and J by 1 base, leaving 25 bases between them. This CDR3 region has 20 residues. CDR1 and CDR2 from the germline V gene are MNHNS and SASEGT.

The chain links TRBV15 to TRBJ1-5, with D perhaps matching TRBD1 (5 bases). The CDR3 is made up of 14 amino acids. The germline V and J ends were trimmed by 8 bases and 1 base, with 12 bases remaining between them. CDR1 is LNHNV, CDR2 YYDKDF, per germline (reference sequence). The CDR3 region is CATQDSDSNQPQHF. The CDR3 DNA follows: TGTGCCACCCAAGACAGTGACAGCAATCAGCCCCAGCATTTT. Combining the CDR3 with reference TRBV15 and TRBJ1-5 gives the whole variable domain DAMVIQNPRYQVTQFGKPVTLSCSQTLNHNVMYWYQQKSSQAPKLLFHYYDKDFNNEADTPDNFQSRRPNTSFCFLDIRSPGLGDTAMYLCATQDSDSNQPQHFGDGTRLSIL.

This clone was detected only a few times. DNA for the CDR3: TGTGCCAGCAGTGCAGGGGTCTTACCCTACGAGCAGTACTTC. This gives the protein CASSAGVLPYEQYF. The chain carries TRBV2 and TRBJ2-7, with D perhaps TRBD1 (6 bases). The CDR3 is 14 residues long. Germline V gene lookup returns CDR1 SNHLY and CDR2 FYNNEI. V lost 4 bases and J lost 2, with 12 bases in between.

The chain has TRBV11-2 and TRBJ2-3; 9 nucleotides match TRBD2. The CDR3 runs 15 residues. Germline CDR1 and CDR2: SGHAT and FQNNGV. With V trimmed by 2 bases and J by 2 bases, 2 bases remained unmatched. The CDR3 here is CASSLLAGNTDTQYF. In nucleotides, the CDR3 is TGTGCCAGCAGCTTACTAGCGGGAAACACAGATACGCAGTATTTT. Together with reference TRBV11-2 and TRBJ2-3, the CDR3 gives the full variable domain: EAGVAQSPRYKIIEKRQSVAFWCNPISGHATLYWYQQILGQGPKLLIQFQNNGVVDDSQLPKDRFSAERLKGVDSTLKIQPAKLEDSAVYLCASSLLAGNTDTQYFGPGTRLTVL.

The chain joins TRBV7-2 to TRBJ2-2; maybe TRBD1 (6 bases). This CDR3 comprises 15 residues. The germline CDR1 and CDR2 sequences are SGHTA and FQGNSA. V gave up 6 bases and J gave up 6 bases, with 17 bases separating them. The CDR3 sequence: CASRPGVNAAGELFF. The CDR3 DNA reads TGTGCCAGCAGACCAGGGGTCAACGCGGCCGGGGAGCTGTTTTTT.